This entry lists 30 T cell receptor beta chains sequenced from one sample in a study of monozygotic twins with inflammatory bowel disease. TCRdb re-called the 5' RACE reads and gives one entry per CDR3 protein, without DNA. The table for this sample gives about 330,000 distinct CDR3 sequences. The source material was blood. These receptors were taken from a human donor with ulcerative colitis or Crohn's disease, or a healthy co-twin of an affected twin (not recorded which).

The chain employs TRBV5-1 and TRBJ1-1; absent DNA, TCRdb's TRBD1 call cannot be checked. Germline values: CDR1 SGHRS, CDR2 YFSETQ. The CDR3 consists of 16 residues. CDR3 loop: CASSYRTGQGGTEAFF.

This chain joins TRBV18 and TRBJ2-7. CDR3 length: 15 amino acids. Germline V lookup: CDR1 KGHSH, CDR2 LQKENI. CDR3 in amino acids: CASSPSFGSSDEQYF.

V and J are TRBV12-3 or TRBV12-4 and TRBJ2-6. This CDR3 comprises 15 residues. The CDR3 spells CASSLRTSGANVLTF.

The genes are TRBV10-3 and TRBJ2-3; TCRdb picks TRBD2, but there is no DNA to check that call. The CDR3 is 15 residues long. Germline V gives CDR1 ENHRY, CDR2 SYGVKD. The CDR3 loop reads CAISAGLAGGPTQYF.

V usage is TRBV5-1 and J usage is TRBJ1-5; the D gene TCRdb calls, TRBD1, cannot be checked with no DNA. From germline, CDR1 is SGHRS and CDR2 YFSETQ. The CDR3 extends over 15 amino acids. The CDR3 reads CASSLAGDRNQPQHF.

The rearrangement links TRBV29-1 to TRBJ2-2. This CDR3 region has 14 residues. Germline V gene lookup returns CDR1 SQVTM and CDR2 ANQGSEA. The CDR3 is CSVAVDGNTGELFF.

The chain couples TRBV27 to TRBJ2-5; the TCRdb call, TRBD2, lacks DNA for checking. The CDR3 consists of 15 residues. Germline V gene data show CDR1 as MNHEY and CDR2 as SMNVEV (reference sequence). This CDR3 is CASSATGLAGRVQYF.

The chain recombines TRBV14 with TRBJ2-1; TCRdb reports TRBD2, a call that lacks DNA to check it against. Germline-derived CDR1 and CDR2 are SGHDN and FVKESK. CDR3 length: 17 amino acids. The CDR3 spells CASSQTLFRDLGNEQFF. Full variable domain (missing parts from reference TRBV14 and TRBJ2-1): EAGVTQFPSHSVIEKGQTVTLRCDPISGHDNLYWYRRVMGKEIKFLLHFVKESKQDESGMPNNRFLAERTGGTYSTLKVQPAELEDSGVYFCASSQTLFRDLGNEQFFGPGTRLTVL.

The CDR3 protein is CASSLKRQKGNEQFF. This sequence joins TRBV6-1 and TRBJ2-1. The CDR3 extends over 15 amino acids. Germline V lookup: CDR1 MNHNS, CDR2 SASEGT.

The rearrangement uses TRBV27 and TRBJ1-1; as DNA is missing, the TRBD1 call by TCRdb cannot be tested. Per the germline V gene, CDR1 is MNHEY and CDR2 is SMNVEV (reference sequence). The CDR3 runs 14 residues. CDR3: CASSGTTGRFEAFF.

This chain connects TRBV7-9 to TRBJ2-3; TCRdb selects TRBD1, and the lack of DNA leaves this call unchecked. From germline, CDR1 is SEHNR and CDR2 FQNEAQ (reference sequence). This CDR3 has 15 residues. CDR3 residues: CASSQGQGRTDTQYF.

The genes are TRBV7-2 and TRBJ2-3. Germline CDR1 is SGHTA and CDR2 is FQGNSA. The CDR3 runs to 13 residues. Here the CDR3 reads CASSVSRTDTQYF.

The chain employs TRBV5-1 and TRBJ2-7; TCRdb picks TRBD2, but there is no DNA to check that call. The CDR3 extends over 15 amino acids. Germline CDR1 and CDR2: SGHRS and YFSETQ. The CDR3 sequence is CASSMGPSVPDEQYF.

The CDR3 is CASSPSLRGMGPGGELFF. The genes are TRBV28 and TRBJ2-2; with no DNA, the TCRdb D assignment of TRBD2 cannot be verified. From germline, CDR1 is MDHEN and CDR2 SYDVKM. The CDR3 runs 18 residues.

The V gene is TRBV5-1, the J gene TRBJ2-1; the TCRdb D gene call, TRBD2, has no DNA to confirm it. The CDR3 sequence is 15 residues long. Per the germline V gene, CDR1 is SGHRS and CDR2 is YFSETQ. The CDR3 is CASSSKTSGYNEQFF.

The chain combines TRBV6-5 with TRBJ2-7; TCRdb reports TRBD1, a call that lacks DNA to check it against. Germline V gives CDR1 MNHEY, CDR2 SVGAGI. This CDR3 is built from 15 residues. The chain's CDR3 is CASIWDREFYYEQYF.

The rearrangement uses TRBV7-9 and TRBJ1-1; TCRdb gives TRBD1 as the D gene, but with no DNA this cannot be confirmed. CDR1 is SEHNR, CDR2 FQNEAQ, per germline (reference sequence). The CDR3 runs 15 residues. CDR3 sequence reads: CANGQGTFMNTEAFF.

V usage is TRBV11-2 and J usage is TRBJ2-1; TCRdb reports TRBD1, a call that lacks DNA to check it against. The germline gives CDR1 SGHAT, CDR2 FQNNGV. The CDR3 covers 18 residues. The CDR3 reads CASSISGTGLTSNNEQFF.

The chain joins TRBV6-5 to TRBJ1-1; TCRdb names TRBD1, which stays unverified in the absence of DNA. The CDR3 is 15 amino acids. CDR1 MNHEY and CDR2 SVGAGI come from the germline V gene. The CDR3 spells CASSSPTGGYTEAFF.

The genes are TRBV7-9 and TRBJ2-1; TCRdb proposes TRBD1, but this gene call is untestable without DNA. The CDR3 sequence is 16 residues long. Germline lookup yields CDR1 SEHNR and CDR2 FQNEAQ (reference sequence). CDR3 protein: CASSSAGTGDYNEQFF.

CDR3 protein: CASSQRVRSVTIAYNEQFF. V gene TRBV4-2 combines with J gene TRBJ2-1; the TCRdb call, TRBD2, lacks DNA for checking. Germline CDR1 reads LGHNA; CDR2 reads YNFKEQ. The CDR3 runs to 19 residues.

The V and J genes are TRBV30 and TRBJ2-1. Germline CDR1 reads GTSNPN; CDR2 reads SVGIG (reference sequence). CDR3 length: 15 residues. CDR3 in amino acids: CAWGGTRAYYNEQFF.

This rearrangement joins TRBV6-1 to TRBJ2-2; TCRdb's D call, TRBD2, is unchecked because there is no DNA. CDR1 is MNHNS, CDR2 SASEGT, per germline. The CDR3 is made up of 17 amino acids. CDR3 residues: CASTEYAAHANTGELFF.

V usage is TRBV5-1 and J usage is TRBJ1-3; lacking DNA, the TRBD1 call made by TCRdb goes unchecked. Germline lookup yields CDR1 SGHRS and CDR2 YFSETQ. The CDR3 totals 15 residues. The CDR3 here is CASSLGRTSGNTIYF.

The genes are TRBV29-1 and TRBJ2-2; TCRdb reports TRBD1, a call that lacks DNA to check it against. The CDR3 consists of 14 residues. Germline V gives CDR1 SQVTM, CDR2 ANQGSEA. The CDR3 region is CSVRGQGNTGELFF.

The chain carries TRBV5-1 and TRBJ2-7. Per germline, CDR1 SGHRS and CDR2 YFSETQ. The CDR3 is 14 amino acids. This chain's CDR3 is CASTSSGSSYEQYF.

CDR3 protein: CASSLLATTGITEAFF. The rearrangement links TRBV5-1 to TRBJ1-1; with no DNA, the TCRdb D assignment of TRBD1 cannot be verified. CDR3 length: 16 residues. Germline CDR1 SGHRS, CDR2 YFSETQ.

The chain carries TRBV7-9 and TRBJ1-2. This CDR3 is 15 amino acids long. CDR1 and CDR2 from the germline V gene are SEHNR and FQNEAQ (reference sequence). The CDR3 region is CASSFEQTSNYGYTF. The full variable domain, with the rest looked up from reference TRBV7-9 and TRBJ1-2, is DTGVSQNPRHKITKRGQNVTFRCDPISEHNRLYWYRQTLGQGPEFLTYFQNEAQLEKSRLLSDRFSAERPKGSFSTLEIQRTEQGDSAMYLCASSFEQTSNYGYTFGSGTRLTVV.

The chain links TRBV7-2 to TRBJ1-1; TCRdb lists TRBD1, though no DNA is available to test this call. The CDR3 contains 13 residues. Germline V lookup: CDR1 SGHTA, CDR2 FQGNSA. The CDR3 sequence is CASTLTGGHEAFF.

J is TRBJ1-1 and V is TRBV18. The CDR3 consists of 14 residues. Germline CDR1 is KGHSH and CDR2 is LQKENI. The CDR3 sequence: CASSPNGWGTEAFF.